A selection of T cell receptor beta chains follows, all from one sample in a study of shared clonotypes between healthy human individuals. TCRdb's table, derived via immunoSEQ multiplex PCR, lists solely in-frame clones and lacks some. The sample has about 2.4 million clones; 90% to 95% are singletons. The sample comprised naive CD4+ T cells from PBMCs. Every receptor here comes from a young man in good health. Some clones in this sample may be carry-over from other donors' samples. CDR3s include the opening cysteine and the closing phenylalanine or tryptophan. Each record gives: clone size, D gene, J gene, CDR3 length, V gene, CDR3 protein, CDR3 DNA. A D gene is named only where the DNA matches it firmly. Expanded clones get a size class; other rows say once, few or many, or leave the size out.

clone_size: NA
d_call: NA
j_call: TRBJ1-3
cdr3_length: 15
v_call: TRBV7-2
cdr3_aa: CASSPPPADGNTIYF
cdr3_nt: TGTGCCAGCAGCCCCCCCCCGGCCGACGGAAACACCATATATTTT

clone_size: NA
d_call: TRBD1
j_call: TRBJ1-6
cdr3_length: 15
v_call: TRBV6-5
cdr3_aa: CASSYRGPDNSPLHF
cdr3_nt: TGTGCCAGCAGTTACAGGGGGCCTGATAATTCACCCCTCCACTTT

clone_size: NA
d_call: TRBD1
j_call: TRBJ1-5
cdr3_length: 15
v_call: TRBV19
cdr3_aa: CASKTGGTQNQPQHF
cdr3_nt: TGTGCCAGTAAAACAGGGGGGACCCAAAATCAGCCCCAGCATTTT

clone_size: NA
d_call: NA
j_call: TRBJ2-7
cdr3_length: 12
v_call: TRBV30
cdr3_aa: CAWGTASYEQYF
cdr3_nt: TGTGCCTGGGGGACGGCTTCCTACGAGCAGTACTTC

clone_size: NA
d_call: NA
j_call: TRBJ2-7
cdr3_length: 13
v_call: TRBV6-6
cdr3_aa: CASSYSGMYEQYF
cdr3_nt: TGTGCCAGCAGTTACTCGGGGATGTACGAGCAGTACTTC

clone_size: NA
d_call: TRBD1
j_call: TRBJ2-5
cdr3_length: 13
v_call: TRBV5-8
cdr3_aa: CASSFGQGETQYF
cdr3_nt: TGTGCCAGCAGCTTTGGACAGGGGGAGACCCAGTACTTC

clone_size: NA
d_call: TRBD1
j_call: TRBJ2-2
cdr3_length: 13
v_call: TRBV2
cdr3_aa: CASRLDRAGELFF
cdr3_nt: TGTGCCAGCAGGTTAGACAGGGCCGGGGAGCTGTTTTTT

clone_size: NA
d_call: NA
j_call: TRBJ2-3
cdr3_length: 15
v_call: TRBV5-1
cdr3_aa: CASSPGAPGTDTQYF
cdr3_nt: TGCGCCAGCAGCCCCGGGGCCCCTGGCACAGATACGCAGTATTTT

clone_size: NA
d_call: TRBD2
j_call: TRBJ2-7
cdr3_length: 14
v_call: TRBV30
cdr3_aa: CAYRTSGRTYEQYF
cdr3_nt: TGTGCCTACAGGACTAGCGGGAGAACCTACGAGCAGTACTTC

clone_size: NA
d_call: NA
j_call: TRBJ2-7
cdr3_length: 14
v_call: TRBV7-2
cdr3_aa: CASSPSGSPYEQYF
cdr3_nt: TGTGCCAGCAGCCCTTCTGGATCCCCATACGAGCAGTACTTC

clone_size: NA
d_call: NA
j_call: TRBJ2-5
cdr3_length: 14
v_call: TRBV5-1
cdr3_aa: CASSLGQPPGDQYF
cdr3_nt: TGCGCCAGCAGCTTGGGACAGCCACCGGGAGACCAGTACTTC

clone_size: NA
d_call: TRBD1
j_call: TRBJ2-7
cdr3_length: 17
v_call: TRBV19
cdr3_aa: CASSTNGFTGGFDEQYF
cdr3_nt: TGTGCCAGTAGTACCAATGGATTTACAGGGGGCTTCGACGAGCAGTACTTC

clone_size: NA
d_call: TRBD1
j_call: TRBJ2-5
cdr3_length: 16
v_call: TRBV6-5
cdr3_aa: CASSYTSDRGPETQYF
cdr3_nt: TGTGCCAGCAGTTACACATCAGACAGGGGCCCAGAGACCCAGTACTTC

clone_size: once
d_call: TRBD1
j_call: TRBJ1-4
cdr3_length: 15
v_call: TRBV28
cdr3_aa: CASRGQARGNEKLFF
cdr3_nt: TGTGCCAGCAGGGGACAGGCTCGAGGGAATGAAAAACTGTTTTTT

clone_size: once
d_call: NA
j_call: TRBJ2-7
cdr3_length: 15
v_call: TRBV27
cdr3_aa: CATTISRGLSYEQYF
cdr3_nt: TGTGCCACCACAATTAGTAGGGGTCTATCCTACGAGCAGTACTTC

clone_size: NA
d_call: TRBD2
j_call: TRBJ2-1
cdr3_length: 16
v_call: TRBV9
cdr3_aa: CASSPKLAGAYNEQFF
cdr3_nt: TGTGCCAGCAGCCCGAAACTAGCGGGAGCCTACAATGAGCAGTTCTTC

clone_size: NA
d_call: NA
j_call: TRBJ2-1
cdr3_length: 13
v_call: TRBV28
cdr3_aa: CASSLWGHNEQFF
cdr3_nt: TGTGCCAGCAGTTTATGGGGGCATAATGAGCAGTTCTTC

clone_size: NA
d_call: NA
j_call: TRBJ1-2
cdr3_length: 12
v_call: TRBV19
cdr3_aa: CASRGRAYGYTF
cdr3_nt: TGTGCCAGTAGGGGCAGGGCTTATGGCTACACCTTC

clone_size: NA
d_call: TRBD2
j_call: TRBJ2-2
cdr3_length: 17
v_call: TRBV28
cdr3_aa: CASSFGLVGWNTGELFF
cdr3_nt: TGTGCCAGCAGTTTTGGACTAGTCGGATGGAACACCGGGGAGCTGTTTTTT

clone_size: NA
d_call: TRBD2
j_call: TRBJ2-7
cdr3_length: 15
v_call: TRBV11-3
cdr3_aa: CASSLTGLAGDEQYF
cdr3_nt: TGTGCCAGCAGCTTAACAGGACTAGCGGGCGACGAGCAGTACTTC

clone_size: NA
d_call: NA
j_call: TRBJ1-1
cdr3_length: 14
v_call: TRBV7-2
cdr3_aa: CASSLLGGDTEAFF
cdr3_nt: TGTGCCAGCAGCTTATTGGGGGGAGACACTGAAGCTTTCTTT

clone_size: NA
d_call: NA
j_call: TRBJ2-1
cdr3_length: 16
v_call: TRBV21-1
cdr3_aa: CASSKGQGSFYNEQFF
cdr3_nt: TGTGCCAGCAGCAAAGGACAGGGAAGTTTCTACAATGAGCAGTTCTTC

clone_size: NA
d_call: NA
j_call: TRBJ1-5
cdr3_length: 20
v_call: TRBV27
cdr3_aa: CASTTLRRPSEEYSNQPQHF
cdr3_nt: TGTGCCAGCACTACTCTGAGAAGACCGAGTGAAGAGTATAGCAATCAGCCCCAGCATTTT

clone_size: once
d_call: NA
j_call: TRBJ1-3
cdr3_length: 15
v_call: TRBV5-5
cdr3_aa: CASSRGDNSGNTIYF
cdr3_nt: TGTGCCAGCAGTCGGGGGGACAACTCTGGAAACACCATATATTTT

clone_size: NA
d_call: TRBD1
j_call: TRBJ2-1
cdr3_length: 14
v_call: TRBV5-4
cdr3_aa: CASSLQQGAHEQFF
cdr3_nt: TGTGCCAGCAGCTTGCAACAGGGGGCCCATGAGCAGTTCTTC

clone_size: once
d_call: TRBD1
j_call: TRBJ1-2
cdr3_length: 13
v_call: TRBV25-1
cdr3_aa: CASSGSGTGGSSF
cdr3_nt: TGTGCCAGCAGTGGATCCGGGACAGGGGGTTCCTCCTTC

clone_size: NA
d_call: NA
j_call: TRBJ1-1
cdr3_length: 12
v_call: TRBV29-1
cdr3_aa: CSVEGMNTEAFF
cdr3_nt: TGCAGCGTTGAAGGGATGAACACTGAAGCTTTCTTT

clone_size: NA
d_call: TRBD2
j_call: TRBJ2-2
cdr3_length: 17
v_call: TRBV7-2
cdr3_aa: CASSQGLAGLYTGELFF
cdr3_nt: TGTGCCAGCAGCCAAGGACTAGCGGGACTTTACACCGGGGAGCTGTTTTTT

clone_size: once
d_call: NA
j_call: TRBJ1-2
cdr3_length: 15
v_call: TRBV28
cdr3_aa: CASSPHPLGGRGYTF
cdr3_nt: TGTGCCAGCAGTCCCCACCCACTCGGGGGACGTGGCTACACCTTC

clone_size: once
d_call: NA
j_call: TRBJ1-1
cdr3_length: 20
v_call: TRBV27
cdr3_aa: CASSLSFGTATRYPNTEAFF
cdr3_nt: TGTGCCAGCAGTTTATCATTCGGGACCGCGACCCGTTACCCGAACACTGAAGCTTTCTTT

clone_size: few
d_call: NA
j_call: TRBJ2-7
cdr3_length: 12
v_call: TRBV5-6
cdr3_aa: CASSLGRAGQYF
cdr3_nt: TGTGCCAGCAGCTTGGGCCGGGCGGGGCAGTACTTC

clone_size: NA
d_call: TRBD1
j_call: TRBJ2-7
cdr3_length: 15
v_call: TRBV9
cdr3_aa: CASSPRTGSGYEQYF
cdr3_nt: TGTGCCAGCAGCCCTCGGACAGGGTCGGGCTACGAGCAGTACTTC

clone_size: NA
d_call: TRBD2
j_call: TRBJ2-5
cdr3_length: 16
v_call: TRBV7-2
cdr3_aa: CASSRIGLAGGETQYF
cdr3_nt: TGTGCCAGCAGCCGGATCGGACTAGCGGGAGGTGAGACCCAGTACTTC

clone_size: NA
d_call: NA
j_call: TRBJ2-5
cdr3_length: 13
v_call: TRBV2
cdr3_aa: CASSDTGQETQYF
cdr3_nt: TGTGCCAGCAGTGATACAGGACAAGAGACCCAGTACTTC

clone_size: NA
d_call: NA
j_call: TRBJ1-3
cdr3_length: 14
v_call: TRBV6-5
cdr3_aa: CASSPGHSGNTIYF
cdr3_nt: TGTGCCAGCAGTCCGGGACACTCTGGAAACACCATATATTTT

clone_size: NA
d_call: NA
j_call: TRBJ2-1
cdr3_length: 19
v_call: TRBV9
cdr3_aa: CASSPLWGRAGEPYNEQFF
cdr3_nt: TGTGCCAGCAGCCCACTTTGGGGGCGGGCGGGAGAACCCTACAATGAGCAGTTCTTC

clone_size: NA
d_call: NA
j_call: TRBJ1-2
cdr3_length: 21
v_call: TRBV21-1
cdr3_aa: CASSKFGQVPRDRGRIYGYTF
cdr3_nt: TGTGCCAGCAGCAAATTTGGGCAGGTACCGAGGGACAGGGGGCGTATATATGGCTACACCTTC

clone_size: NA
d_call: NA
j_call: TRBJ2-7
cdr3_length: 14
v_call: TRBV5-1
cdr3_aa: CASRSPDSSYEQYF
cdr3_nt: TGCGCCAGCAGAAGCCCAGACTCCTCCTACGAGCAGTACTTC

clone_size: NA
d_call: TRBD1
j_call: TRBJ1-1
cdr3_length: 16
v_call: TRBV27
cdr3_aa: CASSSRRDRANTEAFF
cdr3_nt: TGTGCCAGCAGTTCTAGAAGGGACAGGGCGAACACTGAAGCTTTCTTT

clone_size: NA
d_call: NA
j_call: TRBJ1-2
cdr3_length: 14
v_call: TRBV30
cdr3_aa: CAWSAQLGGSSYTF
cdr3_nt: TGTGCCTGGAGTGCCCAACTGGGGGGAAGTAGCTACACCTTC

clone_size: once
d_call: NA
j_call: TRBJ2-7
cdr3_length: 15
v_call: TRBV10-3
cdr3_aa: CAISERQGDPYEQYF
cdr3_nt: TGTGCCATCAGTGAGAGGCAGGGAGATCCGTACGAGCAGTACTTC